Sequencing of this TCR beta chain was carried out in a study of T cell responses to AZD1222 COVID-19 vaccine. Study-level background: Pooling of second doses given at about 4 or about 12 weeks was done.

The assay was immunoSEQ multiplex PCR, and TCRdb's table has in-frame clones only and misses some. The data show 74,000 or so clones, with around 84% seen just once and about 20% held by the top ten. The V and J ends lost 5 bases and 3 bases, in that order; junction bases with no gene match: 13. The length of the CDR3 is 16 residues. Germline V gene sequence: CDR1 MRHNA, CDR2 SNTAGT. J is TRBJ2-7 and V is TRBV6-4, with 7 bases lining up with TRBD2. The source is an adult in good health. The sample was peripheral blood, taken on day 0 of AZD1222 vaccination. The CDR3 DNA reads TGTGCCAGCAGTACTAGCGATTTGGGGGAGAACTACGAGCAGTACTTC. It is translated as CASSTSDLGENYEQYF.